This passage covers 8 T cell receptor beta chains from one sample sequenced in a study of T-cell reconstitution after alpha-beta-depleted transplantation in children. Unique molecular identifiers were incorporated into the prepared TCRbeta library. Each CDR3 protein gets one entry after TCRdb re-called the PCR reads with MiXCR. The sample has roughly 280,000 distinct CDR3 sequences; roughly 12% are singletons. The material sequenced was peripheral blood, taken 180 days after TCRalphabeta/CD19-depleted stem cell transplant. Receptors originate from a male patient between 2 and 9 years old who had a stem cell transplant for chronic granulomatous disease, so the T cells may come from the graft donor.

In its sample, this clonotype was seen many times. The rearrangement joins TRBV12-3 or TRBV12-4 to TRBJ2-7; 10 bases map to TRBD2. The CDR3 has 15 amino acids. Losses at the gene ends were 1 base for V and 7 bases for J; bases not matched to a gene: 7. DNA of the CDR3: TGTGCCAGCAGTTTAGGGCCTAGCGGGAGTTGGGAGCAGTACTTC. Residues: CASSLGPSGSWEQYF.

This clonotype was detected many times. This chain connects TRBV20-1 to TRBJ1-2; D unclear. The V end lost 6 bases, the J end lost 4 bases, and 18 bases lay between the germline ends. The CDR3 is made up of 14 amino acids. Germline assignment: CDR1 DFQATT and CDR2 SNEGSKA (reference sequence). In nucleotides, the CDR3 is TGCAGTGCGAGCACCGGGCGAGGAGTCTATGGCTACACCTTC. It translates to CSASTGRGVYGYTF.

The table lists this clonotype with a few counts. The chain has TRBV12-3 or TRBV12-4 and TRBJ2-7; 7 bases are shared with TRBD1. The CDR3 consists of 14 residues. The junction had 5 bases not matched to a gene; V was cut back by 6 bases and J by 0 bases. The CDR3 is CASRRQGSSYEQYF. The CDR3 DNA follows: TGTGCCAGCAGGAGACAGGGTAGCTCCTACGAGCAGTACTTC.

Concerning this clonotype itself: A read error may be the cause here, since a much bigger clone is one base away. V and J are TRBV12-3 or TRBV12-4 and TRBJ2-7; D gene ambiguous. CDR3 length equals 13 residues. The V and J ends lost 6 bases and 3 bases respectively, with 12 bases between them. CDR3 in DNA: TGTGCCAGCAGCCCGAGACCTCGCTACGAGCAGTACTTC. This encodes CASSPRPRYEQYF.

This clonotype was seen ten or more times. The chain recombines TRBV18 with TRBJ2-3; D not certain. V was cut by 5 bases and J by 4 bases, with 7 bases left in between. This CDR3 spans 12 amino acids. Looked up from germline, CDR1 is KGHSH and CDR2 is LQKENI. This CDR3 reads CASSRRADTQYF. For the CDR3, the DNA is TGTGCCAGCTCAAGAAGGGCAGATACGCAGTATTTT. The complete variable domain, with remaining parts taken from reference TRBV18 and TRBJ2-3, reads NAGVMQNPRHLVRRRGQEARLRCSPMKGHSHVYWYRQLPEEGLKFMVYLQKENIIDESGMPKERFSAEFPKEGPSILRIQQVVRGDSAAYFCASSRRADTQYFGPGTRLTVL.

This clonotype was recorded at least ten times. The V and J genes are TRBV4-2 and TRBJ2-7; D assignment may be TRBD1 or TRBD2 (5 bases each). This CDR3 contains 14 residues. CDR1 is LGHNA, CDR2 YNFKEQ, per germline. V lost 2 bases and J lost 1, with 9 bases in between. In DNA, the CDR3 is TGTGCCAGCAGCCAAAAGAGGGGATCCTACGAGCAGTACTTC. It yields the protein CASSQKRGSYEQYF.

This clonotype was seen many times. The CDR3 sequence: CASSDWTSGGRSWGTDTQYF. CDR3 DNA: TGTGCCAGCAGCGACTGGACTAGCGGGGGGCGGTCCTGGGGCACAGATACGCAGTATTTT. The chain carries TRBV11-2 and TRBJ2-3; TRBD2 matches 14 bases. The germline CDR1 and CDR2 sequences are SGHAT and FQNNGV. The CDR3 contains 20 residues. J lost 1 base, V lost 5 bases, and 14 bases had no gene match.

This clonotype appeared many times. CDR3 protein: CASSLAQGGPYEQYF. CDR3 DNA: TGTGCCAGCAGCTTAGCGCAGGGGGGACCCTACGAGCAGTACTTC. This chain joins TRBV7-9 and TRBJ2-7; D is possibly TRBD1 (7 bases). V was shortened by 0 bases and J by 2 bases, with 11 bases between the two germline ends. The CDR3 runs 15 residues. Germline assignment: CDR1 SEHNR and CDR2 FQNEAQ (reference sequence).